A selection of T cell receptor beta chains follows, all from one sample in a study of CD8 T cells in ankylosing spondylitis. TCRdb recomputed calls from the 5' RACE reads with MiXCR, one row per CDR3 protein. The table has roughly 280,000 distinct CDR3 sequences, about 19% seen once. Sequencing was done on a sample of blood, either unsorted or a sorted T cell fraction (not recorded which). The receptor set was obtained from a male donor with ankylosing spondylitis or in good health (not recorded which). CDR3s include the opening cysteine and the closing phenylalanine or tryptophan. D genes are given only for firm matches. A clone size is listed for some rows: how often the clone was seen (once, few, many), or a class if it is expanded.

TRBD2	TRBV6-8	-	TRBJ2-6	17	CASTPGGARTGANVLTF	TGTGCCAGCACCCCGGGGGGGGCGCGGACTGGGGCCAACGTCCTGACTTTC
-	TRBV3-1	-	TRBJ2-2	11	CASSQSGELFF	TGTGCCAGCAGCCAATCCGGGGAGCTGTTTTTT
TRBD2	TRBV20-1	many	TRBJ2-1	14	CSAMGLASYNEQFF	TGCAGTGCCATGGGACTAGCATCTTACAATGAGCAGTTCTTC
-	TRBV20-1	-	TRBJ2-2	15	CSARERQGRGGELFF	TGCAGTGCTAGAGAAAGGCAGGGGCGTGGCGGGGAGCTGTTTTTT
-	TRBV20-1	many	TRBJ1-5	14	CSAAPRRGNQPQHF	TGCAGTGCAGCTCCACGGCGGGGCAATCAGCCCCAGCATTTT
-	TRBV20-1	many	TRBJ1-5	14	CSARGSASNQPQHF	TGCAGTGCTAGGGGTTCCGCATCCAATCAGCCCCAGCATTTT
-	TRBV5-6	many	TRBJ2-3	13	CASSLKGVDTQYF	TGTGCCAGCAGCTTGAAAGGGGTGGATACGCAGTATTTT
TRBD2	TRBV6-5	-	TRBJ2-3	16	CASSFTGTTITDTQYF	TGTGCCAGCAGTTTCACCGGGACTACGATCACAGATACGCAGTATTTT
TRBD1	TRBV20-1	-	TRBJ2-5	12	CSAGQVQETQYF	TGCAGTGCTGGACAGGTACAAGAGACCCAGTACTTC
-	TRBV12-3/TRBV12-4	-	TRBJ1-1	14	CASSLGGGITEAFF	TGTGCCAGCAGTTTAGGAGGGGGTATCACTGAAGCTTTCTTT
-	TRBV5-1	many	TRBJ1-1	16	CASSLRVSGEITEAFF	TGCGCCAGCAGCTTGAGGGTGTCAGGGGAGATCACTGAAGCTTTCTTT
TRBD2	TRBV20-1	few	TRBJ2-3	14	CSATTSGNTDTQYF	TGCAGTGCGACGACTAGCGGAAACACAGATACGCAGTATTTT
-	TRBV6-1	few	TRBJ1-4	16	CASTQDRWLTNEKLFF	TGTGCCAGCACCCAAGACAGGTGGCTGACTAATGAAAAACTGTTTTTT
-	TRBV5-6	-	TRBJ2-2	15	CASSLDRTVTGELFF	TGTGCCAGCAGCTTGGACAGGACTGTCACCGGGGAGCTGTTTTTT
TRBD1	TRBV12-3/TRBV12-4	few	TRBJ2-4	14	CASSLLGQGNIQYF	TGTGCCAGCAGTTTATTGGGACAGGGAAACATTCAGTACTTC
-	TRBV10-3	-	TRBJ2-5	13	CAISVKGQETQYF	TGTGCCATCAGCGTCAAGGGCCAAGAGACCCAGTACTTC
-	TRBV20-1	few	TRBJ1-6	13	CSAARTGDSPLHF	TGCAGTGCTGCCCGGACGGGGGATTCACCCCTCCACTTT
-	TRBV12-3/TRBV12-4	many	TRBJ1-3	15	CASSFQGRTGNTIYF	TGTGCCAGCAGTTTCCAGGGGCGGACGGGAAACACCATATATTTT
-	TRBV5-1	few	TRBJ2-5	14	CASSNRGIQETQYF	TGCGCCAGCAGCAACCGGGGAATCCAGGAGACCCAGTACTTC
-	TRBV3-1	-	TRBJ2-2	14	CASSQGGGTGELFF	TGTGCCAGCAGCCAAGGGGGCGGCACCGGGGAGCTGTTTTTT
TRBD2	TRBV7-8	many	TRBJ2-1	14	CASSLAGAYNEQFF	TGTGCCAGCAGCCTAGCGGGAGCTTACAATGAGCAGTTCTTC
-	TRBV10-3	few	TRBJ1-4	16	CAISDVDGSPNEKLFF	TGTGCCATCAGTGACGTGGACGGATCCCCTAATGAAAAACTGTTTTTT
-	TRBV19	-	TRBJ2-1	13	CASSISINNEQFF	TGTGCCAGTAGTATTTCTATTAACAATGAGCAGTTCTTC
-	TRBV29-1	few	TRBJ2-2	15	CSVGPRGPGTGELFF	TGCAGCGTTGGACCGAGGGGCCCCGGGACCGGGGAGCTGTTTTTT
-	TRBV29-1	few	TRBJ1-2	13	CSVEGVGAYGYTF	TGCAGCGTTGAAGGAGTTGGGGCCTATGGCTACACCTTC
-	TRBV9	many	TRBJ2-2	16	CASSTKTGVNTGELFF	TGTGCCAGCAGCACCAAAACGGGAGTGAACACCGGGGAGCTGTTTTTT
TRBD1	TRBV12-3/TRBV12-4	-	TRBJ1-1	15	CASSRRSGGNTEAFF	TGTGCCAGCAGTCGGAGATCAGGGGGAAACACTGAAGCTTTCTTT
-	TRBV2	many	TRBJ2-2	13	CASNPLNSGELFF	TGTGCCAGCAACCCTCTGAATTCCGGGGAGCTGTTTTTT
-	TRBV6-1	-	TRBJ2-5	14	CTSTTTLYQETQYF	TGTACCAGCACCACGACACTTTACCAAGAGACCCAGTACTTC
TRBD1	TRBV29-1	few	TRBJ2-2	14	CSVVRQGNTGELFF	TGCAGCGTTGTTAGACAGGGGAACACCGGGGAGCTGTTTTTT
-	TRBV12-3/TRBV12-4	few	TRBJ2-3	12	CASSFISRTQYF	TGTGCCAGCAGTTTCATTTCTCGTACGCAGTATTTT
TRBD2	TRBV5-1	-	TRBJ2-1	16	CASSPGLASRYNEQFF	TGCGCCAGCAGCCCAGGACTAGCTAGTAGGTACAATGAGCAGTTCTTC
TRBD1	TRBV27	-	TRBJ2-1	14	CASSLLTGRNEQFF	TGTGCCAGCAGTTTACTGACAGGGCGTAATGAGCAGTTCTTC
TRBD1	TRBV18	few	TRBJ1-5	15	CASSEGALGNQPQHF	TGTGCCAGCTCAGAGGGGGCGCTTGGCAATCAGCCCCAGCATTTT
-	TRBV5-4	-	TRBJ2-1	14	CASCEGIETNEQFF	TGTGCCAGCTGCGAGGGAATCGAGACCAATGAGCAGTTCTTC
-	TRBV20-1	-	TRBJ1-6	14	CSASYRTRDSPLHF	TGCAGTGCTAGTTACAGGACCCGTGATTCACCCCTCCACTTT
TRBD1	TRBV27	once	TRBJ2-2	16	CASRGGQGVNTGELFF	TGTGCCAGCAGGGGGGGACAGGGGGTGAACACCGGGGAGCTGTTTTTT
-	TRBV3-1	few	TRBJ1-6	14	CASSQDIGVSPLHF	TGTGCCAGCAGCCAAGATATAGGGGTATCACCCCTCCACTTT
-	TRBV10-3	-	TRBJ2-6	15	CAINGEQDRANVLTF	TGTGCCATCAACGGAGAACAGGATAGGGCCAACGTCCTGACTTTC
-	TRBV20-1	few	TRBJ1-1	14	CSAALGNSNTEAFF	TGCAGTGCCGCCCTAGGGAATTCGAACACTGAAGCTTTCTTT
TRBD1	TRBV28	-	TRBJ1-1	15	CASSFLDREGTEAFF	TGTGCCAGCAGTTTTCTAGACAGGGAGGGCACTGAAGCTTTCTTT
TRBD2	TRBV12-3/TRBV12-4	-	TRBJ2-1	17	CASSLVETSGRADEQFF	TGTGCCAGCAGTTTAGTAGAGACTAGCGGGAGGGCCGATGAGCAGTTCTTC
TRBD2	TRBV20-1	few	TRBJ2-2	15	CSANGLAANTGELFF	TGCAGTGCTAACGGACTAGCGGCAAACACCGGGGAGCTGTTTTTT
TRBD1	TRBV12-3/TRBV12-4	few	TRBJ1-2	16	CASSSRDRDAGYGYTF	TGTGCCAGCAGTTCCCGGGACAGGGATGCGGGCTATGGCTACACCTTC
TRBD2	TRBV20-1	-	TRBJ2-3	16	CSASYHGTSNADTQYF	TGCAGTGCTAGTTATCACGGGACTAGTAACGCCGATACGCAGTATTTT
TRBD1	TRBV20-1	-	TRBJ2-4	16	CSASTSSTGGLGIQYF	TGCAGTGCCAGCACCAGTTCTACAGGGGGCCTCGGCATTCAGTACTTC
-	TRBV2	-	TRBJ2-2	13	CASSETHTGELFF	TGTGCCAGCAGTGAAACTCACACCGGGGAGCTGTTTTTT
TRBD2	TRBV12-3/TRBV12-4	-	TRBJ2-1	17	CASSFGAGEGPYNEQFF	TGTGCCAGCAGTTTTGGCGCGGGAGAGGGACCCTACAATGAGCAGTTCTTC
-	TRBV28	-	TRBJ2-3	14	CASSLQSLGDTQYF	TGTGCCAGCAGTCTCCAAAGTCTTGGCGATACGCAGTATTTT
-	TRBV9	many	TRBJ1-1	14	CASALTPQVAEAFF	TGTGCCAGCGCTTTGACCCCCCAGGTCGCTGAAGCTTTCTTT
TRBD1	TRBV5-6	-	TRBJ2-5	15	CASSSRQGARETQYF	TGTGCCAGCAGCTCCCGACAGGGGGCGAGGGAGACCCAGTACTTC